The 21 T cell receptor beta chains listed next were all sequenced from one sample in a study of blood T cells in healthy people across ages. Sample-barcoded 5' priming and a J-beta primer mix drove a second PCR of about 6 to 12 cycles. TCRdb redid the calling of the 5' RACE reads with MiXCR, one entry per CDR3 protein. The data contain around 790,000 distinct CDR3 sequences, under 45% of them singletons. Sample: blood. These receptors were taken from a man in his fifties or sixties in good health.

The V call is TRBV20-1, the J call TRBJ2-7, with TRBD1 matching 7 bases. This CDR3 has 16 amino acids. Germline CDR1 is DFQATT and CDR2 is SNEGSKA (reference sequence). V gave up 2 bases and J gave up 7 bases; unmatched junction bases: 17. Here the CDR3 reads CSARPPPGTVYNEQYF. The CDR3 DNA follows: TGCAGTGCTAGACCTCCCCCCGGGACAGTCTACAATGAGCAGTACTTC.

In this sample, this clonotype turned up a few times. This rearrangement joins TRBV6-1 to TRBJ2-5; D uncertain. CDR1 MNHNS and CDR2 SASEGT come from the germline V gene. The V and J ends lost 0 bases and 5 bases respectively, with 10 bases between them. CDR3 size: 14 residues. CDR3 protein: CASSEARHRETQYF. The CDR3, as DNA: TGTGCCAGCAGTGAAGCGCGGCATAGGGAGACCCAGTACTTC.

This clonotype was detected only a few times. Written as DNA, the CDR3 is TGTGCCAGCAGTGAGTTCCTACAGGGAAGCTACGGCTACACCTTC. This codes for CASSEFLQGSYGYTF. This chain joins TRBV2 and TRBJ1-2, with D possibly being TRBD1 (6 bases). The CDR3 has 15 residues. Germline V gene sequence: CDR1 SNHLY, CDR2 FYNNEI. Trimming removed 3 bases from V and 8 bases from J, with 19 bases in between.

This rearrangement joins TRBV6-6 to TRBJ2-1, with D possibly matching TRBD1 (6 bases). There are 15 residues in the CDR3. Germline CDR1 MNHNY, CDR2 SVGAGI (reference sequence). V lost 0 bases, J lost 7 bases, and 13 bases lay in between. Written as DNA, the CDR3 is TGTGCCAGCAGTTACTCGGCCGGGACACCTAATGAGCAGTTCTTC. Encoded protein: CASSYSAGTPNEQFF.

This clonotype was recorded many times. The V and J genes are TRBV2 and TRBJ2-7; D not resolved. V lost 4 bases and J lost 3, with 1 base in between. The length of the CDR3 is 10 residues. Germline-derived CDR1 and CDR2 are SNHLY and FYNNEI. CDR3 residues: CASSVYEQYF. The CDR3 DNA follows: TGTGCCAGCAGTGTCTACGAGCAGTACTTC.

The rearrangement uses TRBV24-1 and TRBJ2-3; perhaps TRBD2 as D (6 bases). The CDR3 extends over 13 amino acids. Germline V gene sequence: CDR1 KGHDR, CDR2 SFDVKD. Trimming left V 10 bases short and J 1 base short, with 11 bases between. Here the CDR3 reads CATRPGGTDTQYF. CDR3 nucleotides: TGTGCCACGAGGCCGGGGGGCACAGATACGCAGTATTTT.

The chain carries TRBV15 and TRBJ1-1; D ambiguous. Trimming took 2 bases from V and 1 from J, leaving 5 bases between them. The V gene's germline CDR1 is LNHNV and CDR2 YYDKDF (reference sequence). This CDR3 has 13 amino acids. CDR3 protein: CATSRRGNTEAFF. In nucleotides, the CDR3 is TGTGCCACCAGCAGACGCGGGAACACTGAAGCTTTCTTT.

The rearrangement links TRBV7-2 to TRBJ2-7; TRBD2 is a possible D gene (6 bases). Germline V gene sequence: CDR1 SGHTA, CDR2 FQGNSA. The V gene lost 1 base and the J gene lost 2 bases, with 15 bases spanning the gap. CDR3 length equals 16 residues. The CDR3 bases are TGTGCCAGCAGCTTAGATCCTACGGGGAGGACCTACGAGCAGTACTTC. As protein: CASSLDPTGRTYEQYF.

The gene calls are TRBV3-1 and TRBJ2-7; 12 bases agree with TRBD2. Germline V gives CDR1 LGHDT, CDR2 YNNKEL (reference sequence). The CDR3 has 14 amino acids. With 9 bases clipped from V and 3 bases from J, the junction kept 6 bases outside the gene matches. The CDR3 protein is CASARLAGDYEQYF. CDR3 coding DNA: TGTGCCAGTGCGAGACTAGCGGGGGACTACGAGCAGTACTTC.

This clonotype came up a few times. V is TRBV5-1 and J is TRBJ1-2, with 7 bases that match TRBD1. The V and J ends lost 3 bases and 7 bases, in that order; junction bases with no gene match: 9. This CDR3 contains 14 residues. Looked up from germline, CDR1 is SGHRS and CDR2 is YFSETQ. CDR3 protein: CASSSANSGGGYTF. The DNA for the CDR3 is TGCGCCAGCAGCTCCGCCAACTCAGGGGGTGGCTACACCTTC. The whole variable domain, filled in from reference TRBV5-1 and TRBJ1-2, reads KAGVTQTPRYLIKTRGQQVTLSCSPISGHRSVSWYQQTPGQGLQFLFEYFSETQRNKGNFPGRFSGRQFSNSRSEMNVSTLELGDSALYLCASSSANSGGGYTFGSGTRLTVV.

The chain employs TRBV5-1 and TRBJ2-1; 9 nucleotides align to TRBD2. Germline V gene lookup returns CDR1 SGHRS and CDR2 YFSETQ. The CDR3 has 16 amino acids. Trimming cost V 0 bases and J 4 bases; bases outside gene matches: 5. The CDR3 nucleotides read TGCGCCAGCAGCTTGGCCGCTAGCGGGGCATACAATGAGCAGTTCTTC. Translating it yields CASSLAASGAYNEQFF. Drawing the rest from reference TRBV5-1 and TRBJ2-1, the complete variable domain is KAGVTQTPRYLIKTRGQQVTLSCSPISGHRSVSWYQQTPGQGLQFLFEYFSETQRNKGNFPGRFSGRQFSNSRSEMNVSTLELGDSALYLCASSLAASGAYNEQFFGPGTRLTVL.

The chain combines TRBV6-2 or TRBV6-3 with TRBJ2-7; 8 nucleotides agree with TRBD1. J was trimmed by 6 bases and V by 7 bases; bases with no gene match: 5. CDR1 and CDR2 from the germline V gene are MNHEY and SVGEGT. The CDR3 length is 12 residues. The CDR3 spells CASTRDRFEQYF. As DNA, the CDR3 is TGTGCCAGCACCCGGGACAGGTTCGAGCAGTACTTC.

This chain links TRBV27 with TRBJ2-7; the D is unclear. The germline V and J ends were trimmed by 5 bases and 6 bases, with 11 bases remaining between them. This CDR3 spans 12 amino acids. Per the germline V gene, CDR1 is MNHEY and CDR2 is SMNVEV (reference sequence). CDR3 in amino acids: CASSNPPGEQYF. Here the CDR3 DNA reads TGTGCCAGCAGTAACCCCCCCGGCGAGCAGTACTTC.

The chain employs TRBV2 and TRBJ2-3; D call uncertain. The germline gives CDR1 SNHLY, CDR2 FYNNEI. The length of the CDR3 is 15 residues. Trimming took 4 bases from V and 3 from J, leaving 14 bases between them. DNA for the CDR3: TGTGCCAGCAGTGGGGCCTACCTCATAACAGATACGCAGTATTTT. It translates to CASSGAYLITDTQYF.

This chain links TRBV12-3 or TRBV12-4 with TRBJ2-4; tentative D call: TRBD1 (5 bases). The ends were cut back, 1 base at V and 7 bases at J, with 5 bases in the middle. The CDR3 is 12 residues long. CDR3 in amino acids: CASSLDRNIQYF. The CDR3 nucleotides read TGTGCCAGCAGTTTAGACAGGAACATTCAGTACTTC.

This clonotype came up a few times. The V gene is TRBV10-3, the J gene TRBJ2-5, with 8 bases identical to TRBD1. Germline-derived CDR1 and CDR2 are ENHRY and SYGVKD. The CDR3 runs 15 residues. The J segment lost 0 bases and the V segment lost 4 bases, leaving 4 bases of the junction unmatched. DNA for the CDR3: TGTGCCATCAGTGCGACAGGGGTGTACCAAGAGACCCAGTACTTC. Residues: CAISATGVYQETQYF.

This clonotype appeared a few times. This chain uses TRBV20-1 with TRBJ1-2; D is ambiguous. The germline V gene encodes CDR1 DFQATT and CDR2 SNEGSKA (reference sequence). The length of the CDR3 is 15 residues. V lost 0 bases and J 0 bases, leaving 11 bases between the germline ends. The CDR3 DNA reads as TGCAGTGCTAGAGACCTCCGGGAAACTAACTATGGCTACACCTTC. Protein sequence: CSARDLRETNYGYTF.

This clonotype was recorded at least ten times. The V call is TRBV6-4, the J call TRBJ2-1; TRBD2 agrees at 9 bases. Trimming at V came to 2 bases and at J to 5 bases, leaving 4 bases not matched to a gene. In germline, CDR1 is MRHNA, CDR2 SNTAGT. The CDR3 runs to 15 residues. CDR3 sequence reads: CASSDEAGGHNEQFF. CDR3 DNA: TGTGCCAGCAGTGACGAAGCGGGGGGTCACAATGAGCAGTTCTTC.

In its sample, this clonotype was seen a few times. The V call is TRBV20-1, the J call TRBJ2-7; TRBD1 matches at 9 bases. This CDR3 has 13 amino acids. After removal of 5 bases from V and 4 bases from J, the junction contained 6 bases not matched to a gene. The V gene's germline CDR1 is DFQATT and CDR2 SNEGSKA (reference sequence). The CDR3 protein is CSAAPGQGYEQYF. The CDR3 nucleotides read TGCAGTGCTGCCCCGGGACAGGGTTACGAGCAGTACTTC.

In this sample, this clonotype turned up a few times. V gene TRBV5-6 combines with J gene TRBJ1-2, with no clear D. The CDR3 extends over 15 amino acids. Germline-derived CDR1 and CDR2 are SGHDT and YYEEEE. V lost 3 bases to trimming and J lost 6 bases, with 18 bases between them. CDR3 coding DNA: TGTGCCAGCAGCTCTGGCTTGGGGAACCTAAATGGCTACACCTTC. This sequence encodes CASSSGLGNLNGYTF.

This chain joins TRBV6-5 and TRBJ2-2, with D maybe TRBD1 (5 bases). The CDR3 has 15 residues. The germline V gene encodes CDR1 MNHEY and CDR2 SVGAGI. V lost 0 bases to trimming and J lost 5 bases, with 10 bases between them. The CDR3 nucleotides read TGTGCCAGCAGTTACTCGACAAAGGGGACCGGGGAGCTGTTTTTT. Amino acid sequence: CASSYSTKGTGELFF.